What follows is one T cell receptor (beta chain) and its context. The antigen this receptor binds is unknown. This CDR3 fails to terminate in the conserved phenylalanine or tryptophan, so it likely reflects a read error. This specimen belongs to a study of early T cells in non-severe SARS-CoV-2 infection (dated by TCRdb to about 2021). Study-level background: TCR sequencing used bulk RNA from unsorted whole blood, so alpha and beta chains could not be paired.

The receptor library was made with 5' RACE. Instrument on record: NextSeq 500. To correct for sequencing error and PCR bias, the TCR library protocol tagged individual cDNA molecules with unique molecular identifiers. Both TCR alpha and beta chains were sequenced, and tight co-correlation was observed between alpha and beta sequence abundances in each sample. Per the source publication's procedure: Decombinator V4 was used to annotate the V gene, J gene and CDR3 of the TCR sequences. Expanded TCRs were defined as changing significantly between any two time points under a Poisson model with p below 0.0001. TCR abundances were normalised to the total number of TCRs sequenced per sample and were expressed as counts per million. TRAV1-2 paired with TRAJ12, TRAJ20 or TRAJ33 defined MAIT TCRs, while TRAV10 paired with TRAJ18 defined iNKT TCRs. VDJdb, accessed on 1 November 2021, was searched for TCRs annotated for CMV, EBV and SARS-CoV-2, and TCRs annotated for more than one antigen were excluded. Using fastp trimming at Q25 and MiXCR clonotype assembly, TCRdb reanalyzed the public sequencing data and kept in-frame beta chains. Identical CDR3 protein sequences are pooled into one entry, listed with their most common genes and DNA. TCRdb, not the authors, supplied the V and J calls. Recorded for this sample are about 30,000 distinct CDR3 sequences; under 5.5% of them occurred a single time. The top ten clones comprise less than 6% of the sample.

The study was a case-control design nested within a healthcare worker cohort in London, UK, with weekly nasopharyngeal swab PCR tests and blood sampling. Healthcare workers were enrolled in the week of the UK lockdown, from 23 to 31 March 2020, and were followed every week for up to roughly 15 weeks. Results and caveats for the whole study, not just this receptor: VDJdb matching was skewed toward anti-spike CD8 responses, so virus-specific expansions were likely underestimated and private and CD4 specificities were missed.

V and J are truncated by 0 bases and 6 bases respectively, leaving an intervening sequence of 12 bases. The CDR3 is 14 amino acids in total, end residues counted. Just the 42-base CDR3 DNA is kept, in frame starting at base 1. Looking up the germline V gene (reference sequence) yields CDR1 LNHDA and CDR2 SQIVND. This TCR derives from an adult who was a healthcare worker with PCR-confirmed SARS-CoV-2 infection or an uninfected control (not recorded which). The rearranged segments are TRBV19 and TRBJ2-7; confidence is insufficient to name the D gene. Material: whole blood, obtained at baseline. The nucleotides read TGTGCCAGTAGTATAGATTCCCCAAATTTCGAGCAGTACTCC. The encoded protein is CASSIDSPNFEQYS.